The 6 T cell receptor beta chains reported below all come from one sample, sequenced in a study of CD8 T cells in Susac syndrome. The RNA input was roughly 0.45 to 1 ug, and it was reverse transcribed with random hexamers. TCRdb re-derived calls from the immunoSEQ multiplex PCR reads in MiXCR, one entry per CDR3 protein. The sample shows about 180,000 distinct CDR3 sequences, roughly 95% of them seen only once. Sequencing was performed on CD8+ T cells from PBMCs. Receptors originate from a human donor with multiple sclerosis.

This chain uses TRBV9 with TRBJ1-2; D unresolved. The CDR3 contains 14 residues. Germline CDR1 and CDR2: SGDLS and YYNGEE. V was pared by 4 bases and J by 6 bases, with 16 bases between. For the CDR3, the DNA is TGTGCCAGCAGCTCCCTGAACCAGAGGAATGGCTACACCTTC. Translation gives CASSSLNQRNGYTF. Looking up the rest from reference TRBV9 and TRBJ1-2 gives the full variable domain: DSGVTQTPKHLITATGQRVTLRCSPRSGDLSVYWYQQSLDQGLQFLIQYYNGEERAKGNILERFSAQQFPDLHSELNLSSLELGDSALYFCASSSLNQRNGYTFGSGTRLTVV.

This chain links TRBV30 with TRBJ1-3, with a weak D call TRBD1 (6 bases). Deletions cut 1 base from V and 0 bases from J, with 10 bases between. There are 15 residues in the CDR3. CDR1 GTSNPN and CDR2 SVGIG come from the germline V gene (reference sequence). CDR3 region: CAWSGQVFSGNTIYF. In DNA, the CDR3 is TGTGCCTGGAGTGGACAGGTATTCTCTGGAAACACCATATATTTT.

J is TRBJ2-2 and V is TRBV27; a weak D match, TRBD1 (6 bases). Trimming shortened V by 5 bases and J by 4 bases, and 11 bases separated the two germline ends. The length of the CDR3 is 14 residues. CDR1 is MNHEY, CDR2 SMNVEV, per germline (reference sequence). The CDR3 protein is CASSVYRATGELFF. CDR3 coding DNA: TGTGCCAGCAGTGTCTACAGGGCCACCGGGGAGCTGTTTTTT.

This chain joins TRBV7-6 and TRBJ2-7; D gene unclear. Germline V gives CDR1 SGHVS, CDR2 FNYEAQ. The length of the CDR3 is 12 residues. V was shortened by 2 bases and J by 5 bases, with 7 bases between the two germline ends. CDR3 amino acids: CASSLSPDEQYF. The CDR3, as DNA: TGTGCCAGCAGCTTAAGTCCCGACGAGCAGTACTTC.

The rearrangement joins TRBV30 to TRBJ1-1; weak D call: TRBD1 (6 bases). CDR1 GTSNPN and CDR2 SVGIG come from the germline V gene (reference sequence). V was cut by 0 bases and J by 8 bases, with 13 bases left in between. The CDR3 covers 13 residues. The CDR3 sequence: CAWSVSTGYEAFF. Written as DNA, the CDR3 is TGTGCCTGGAGTGTATCGACAGGCTACGAAGCTTTCTTT.

This sequence joins TRBV9 and TRBJ2-4; 8 bases are a match to TRBD2. The CDR3 totals 13 residues. Germline-derived CDR1 and CDR2 are SGDLS and YYNGEE. The J segment lost 9 bases and the V segment lost 7 bases, leaving 9 bases of the junction unmatched. CDR3 bases: TGTGCCAGCGGGCCGGGACTAGATCTCATTCAGTACTTC. This encodes CASGPGLDLIQYF.